This T cell receptor beta chain was observed in a study of glioma-infiltrating T cells after dendritic cell vaccination. The primer mix had 60 V beta and 13 J beta primers. Profiled with immunoSEQ multiplex PCR; TCRdb holds only in-frame clones, not every one. This table has 110,000 or so clones, 90% appearing once. As for time point: after dendritic cell vaccination, including at tumor progression/relapse. Germline CDR1 SGHRS, CDR2 YFSETQ. With 1 base clipped from V and 7 bases from J, the junction kept 7 bases outside the gene matches. This CDR3 contains 15 residues. Specimen: blood, collected after dendritic cell vaccination. The sequence came from a human donor with glioblastoma. The J gene is TRBJ2-2, the V gene TRBV5-1; 7 nucleotides line up with TRBD1. The CDR3 protein is CASSLSVGTVGELFF. In DNA, the CDR3 is TGCGCCAGCAGCTTGTCCGTCGGGACAGTCGGGGAGCTGTTTTTT.